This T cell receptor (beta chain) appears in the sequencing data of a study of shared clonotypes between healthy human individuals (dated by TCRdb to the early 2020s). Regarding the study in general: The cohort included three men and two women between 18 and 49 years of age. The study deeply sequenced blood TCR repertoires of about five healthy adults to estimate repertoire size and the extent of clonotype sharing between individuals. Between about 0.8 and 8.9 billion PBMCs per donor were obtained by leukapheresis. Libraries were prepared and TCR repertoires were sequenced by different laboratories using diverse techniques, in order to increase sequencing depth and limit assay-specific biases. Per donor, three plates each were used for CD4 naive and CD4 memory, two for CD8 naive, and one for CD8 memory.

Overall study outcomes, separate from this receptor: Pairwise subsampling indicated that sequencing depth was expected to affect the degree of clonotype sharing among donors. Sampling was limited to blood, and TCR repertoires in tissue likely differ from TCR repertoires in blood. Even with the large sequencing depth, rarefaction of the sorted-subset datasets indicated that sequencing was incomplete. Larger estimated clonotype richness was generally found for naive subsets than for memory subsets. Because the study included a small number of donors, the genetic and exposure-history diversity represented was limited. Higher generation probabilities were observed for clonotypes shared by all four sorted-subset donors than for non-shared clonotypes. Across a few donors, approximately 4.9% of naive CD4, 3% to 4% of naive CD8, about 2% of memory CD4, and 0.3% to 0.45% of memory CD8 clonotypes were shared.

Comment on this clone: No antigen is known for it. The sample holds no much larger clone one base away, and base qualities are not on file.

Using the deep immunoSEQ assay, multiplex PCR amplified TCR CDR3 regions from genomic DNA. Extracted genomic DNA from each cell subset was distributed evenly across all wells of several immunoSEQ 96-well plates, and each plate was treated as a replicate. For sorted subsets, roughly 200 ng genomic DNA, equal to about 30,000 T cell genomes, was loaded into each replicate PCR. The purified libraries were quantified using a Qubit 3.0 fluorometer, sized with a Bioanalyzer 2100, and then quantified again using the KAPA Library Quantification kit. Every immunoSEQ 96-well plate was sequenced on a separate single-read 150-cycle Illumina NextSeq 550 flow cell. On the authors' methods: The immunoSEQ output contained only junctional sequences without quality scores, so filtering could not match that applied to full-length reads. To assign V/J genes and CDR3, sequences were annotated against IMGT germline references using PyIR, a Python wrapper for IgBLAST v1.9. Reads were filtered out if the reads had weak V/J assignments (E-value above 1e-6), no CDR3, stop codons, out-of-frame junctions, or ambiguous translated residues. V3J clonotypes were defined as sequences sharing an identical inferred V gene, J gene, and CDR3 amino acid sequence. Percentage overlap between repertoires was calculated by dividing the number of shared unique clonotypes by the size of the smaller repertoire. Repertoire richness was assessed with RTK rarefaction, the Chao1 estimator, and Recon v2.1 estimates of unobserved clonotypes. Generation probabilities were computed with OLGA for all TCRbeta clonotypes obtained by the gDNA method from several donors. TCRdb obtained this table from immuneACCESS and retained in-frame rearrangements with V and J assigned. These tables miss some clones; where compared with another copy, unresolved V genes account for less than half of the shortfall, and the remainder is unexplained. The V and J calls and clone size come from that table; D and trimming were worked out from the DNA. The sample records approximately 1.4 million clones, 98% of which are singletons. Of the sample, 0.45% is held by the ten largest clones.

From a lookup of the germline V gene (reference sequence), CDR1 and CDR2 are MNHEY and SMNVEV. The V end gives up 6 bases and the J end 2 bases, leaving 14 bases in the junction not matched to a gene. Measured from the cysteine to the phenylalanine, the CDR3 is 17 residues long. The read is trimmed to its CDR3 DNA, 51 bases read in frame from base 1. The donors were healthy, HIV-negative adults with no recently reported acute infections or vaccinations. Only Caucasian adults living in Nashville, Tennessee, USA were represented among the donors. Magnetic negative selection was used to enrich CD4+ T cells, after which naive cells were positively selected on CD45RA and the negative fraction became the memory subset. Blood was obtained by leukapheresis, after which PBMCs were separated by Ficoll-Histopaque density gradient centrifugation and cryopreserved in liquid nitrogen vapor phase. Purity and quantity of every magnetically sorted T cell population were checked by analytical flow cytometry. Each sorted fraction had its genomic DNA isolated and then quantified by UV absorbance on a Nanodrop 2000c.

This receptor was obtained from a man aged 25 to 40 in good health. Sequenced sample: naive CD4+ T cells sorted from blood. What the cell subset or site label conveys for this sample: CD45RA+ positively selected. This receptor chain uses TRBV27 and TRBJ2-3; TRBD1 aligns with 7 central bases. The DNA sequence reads TGTGCCAGCAGCGGATTCTTTTCCGGGACAGACACAGATACGCAGTATTTT. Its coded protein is CASSGFFSGTDTDTQYF.